What follows are 21 T cell receptor beta chains derived from one specimen sequenced in a study of T cells after yellow fever vaccination. TCRdb redid the calling of the 5' RACE reads with MiXCR, one entry per CDR3 protein. The table lists a few hundred thousand distinct CDR3 sequences, around a tenth of them singletons. The source was PBMCs, collected on the day of the first yellow fever vaccination. The receptors stem from a man between 18 and 29 years old who received the YFV17D yellow fever vaccine.

The chain links TRBV7-6 to TRBJ2-7; D is uncertain. The CDR3 sequence is 16 residues long. Germline CDR1 reads SGHVS; CDR2 reads FNYEAQ. V was cut by 1 base and J by 2 bases, with 15 bases left in between. CDR3 sequence reads: CASSLGVGVSPYEQYF. The CDR3 nucleotides read TGTGCCAGCAGCTTAGGGGTTGGTGTCTCTCCCTACGAGCAGTACTTC.

The chain is built from TRBV18 and TRBJ2-1; D ambiguous. The CDR3 loop spans 13 amino acids. The germline V gene encodes CDR1 KGHSH and CDR2 LQKENI. The V gene lost 3 bases and the J gene lost 6 bases, with 9 bases spanning the gap. CDR3 DNA: TGTGCCAGCTCACCCAACCACTCCAATGAGCAGTTCTTC. Translated: CASSPNHSNEQFF. The variable domain in full, completed from reference TRBV18 and TRBJ2-1, reads NAGVMQNPRHLVRRRGQEARLRCSPMKGHSHVYWYRQLPEEGLKFMVYLQKENIIDESGMPKERFSAEFPKEGPSILRIQQVVRGDSAAYFCASSPNHSNEQFFGPGTRLTVL.

This clonotype was counted a few times. The chain carries TRBV12-3 or TRBV12-4 and TRBJ1-3; a possible D gene is TRBD1 (6 bases). V lost 6 bases, J lost 3 bases, and 9 bases lay in between. The CDR3 length is 13 residues. CDR3 in DNA: TGTGCCAGCAGCACAGGGAATGGAAACACCATATATTTT. It translates to CASSTGNGNTIYF.

The V and J genes are TRBV7-9 and TRBJ1-5; D might be TRBD1 (5 bases). V was pared by 5 bases and J by 1 base, with 12 bases between. The germline V gene has CDR1 SEHNR and CDR2 FQNEAQ (reference sequence). CDR3 size: 15 residues. The DNA for the CDR3 is TGTGCCAGCAGCACCGGCCGGGGGAGCAATCAGCCCCAGCATTTT. It codes for CASSTGRGSNQPQHF.

V and J are TRBV6-6 and TRBJ1-5; no reliable D call. V was clipped by 7 bases and J by 8 bases, with 6 bases between them. The CDR3 extends over 10 amino acids. The germline V gene has CDR1 MNHNY and CDR2 SVGAGI (reference sequence). CDR3 protein: CASNIEPQHF. For the CDR3, the DNA is TGTGCCAGCAACATAGAGCCCCAGCATTTT.

The rearrangement links TRBV3-1 to TRBJ1-5, with unresolved D. In germline, CDR1 is LGHDT, CDR2 YNNKEL (reference sequence). This CDR3 spans 14 amino acids. The V gene lost 0 bases and the J gene lost 6 bases, with 9 bases spanning the gap. This chain's CDR3 is CASSQDYGVQPQHF. The CDR3 DNA is TGTGCCAGCAGCCAAGATTATGGGGTTCAGCCCCAGCATTTT.

This clonotype was seen at least ten times. V and J are TRBV20-1 and TRBJ1-6, with TRBD1 matching 7 bases. Germline CDR1 and CDR2: DFQATT and SNEGSKA (reference sequence). CDR3 length: 13 amino acids. V trimming: 5 bases; J trimming: 5 bases; junction bases outside the gene matches: 3. The CDR3 loop is CSAVTGNNSPLHF. The CDR3 DNA follows: TGCAGTGCTGTGACAGGGAATAATTCACCCCTCCACTTT.

This clonotype appeared a few times. The V call is TRBV7-9, the J call TRBJ2-7, with D possibly being TRBD1 (6 bases). The V gene's germline CDR1 is SEHNR and CDR2 FQNEAQ (reference sequence). V lost 5 bases, J lost 2 bases, and 13 bases lay in between. The CDR3 extends over 14 amino acids. CDR3 loop: CASSGNRVAYEQYF. CDR3 DNA sequence: TGTGCCAGCAGCGGAAACAGGGTAGCCTACGAGCAGTACTTC.

This clonotype was detected only a few times. This rearrangement joins TRBV5-1 to TRBJ1-2; 7 bases line up with TRBD1. With V trimmed by 2 bases and J by 1 base, 5 bases remained unmatched. CDR3 size: 15 residues. CDR1 and CDR2 from the germline V gene are SGHRS and YFSETQ. The CDR3 nucleotides read TGCGCCAGCAGCTTTGGGGGACAGATTAACTATGGCTACACCTTC. Residues: CASSFGGQINYGYTF.

This clonotype was seen many times. This chain connects TRBV7-3 to TRBJ2-2; D remains ambiguous. CDR1 and CDR2 (germline): SGHTA, FQGTGA. The length of the CDR3 is 14 residues. Trimming pared 8 bases from V and 1 base from J, leaving 11 bases between. The CDR3 loop reads CASRSGGNTGELFF. CDR3 in DNA: TGTGCCAGCCGATCCGGTGGGAACACCGGGGAGCTGTTTTTT. The full variable domain, its missing parts supplied by reference TRBV7-3 and TRBJ2-2, is GAGVSQTPSNKVTEKGKYVELRCDPISGHTALYWYRQSLGQGPEFLIYFQGTGAADDSGLPNDRFFAVRPEGSVSTLKIQRTERGDSAVYLCASRSGGNTGELFFGEGSRLTVL.

The chain has TRBV14 and TRBJ2-4; no clear D. CDR1 is SGHDN and CDR2 is FVKESK in the germline V gene. The CDR3 is 14 residues long. The ends were cut back, 1 base at V and 6 bases at J, with 10 bases in the middle. The CDR3 DNA reads as TGTGCCAGCAGCCAAGGAGTAATAAGAAACATTCAGTACTTC. This gives the protein CASSQGVIRNIQYF.

The sample holds a few counts of this clonotype. This chain uses TRBV7-2 with TRBJ2-1; either TRBD1 or TRBD2 may supply D (6 bases each). The V and J ends lost 3 bases and 12 bases respectively, with 18 bases between them. The length of the CDR3 is 14 residues. CDR1 and CDR2 from the germline V gene are SGHTA and FQGNSA. CDR3 nucleotides: TGTGCCAGCAGCTTGGGCGGGAACAGGGTGTTGCAGTTCTTC. Translating it yields CASSLGGNRVLQFF.

The chain links TRBV20-1 to TRBJ2-6; 8 bases are shared with TRBD2. The CDR3 runs to 17 residues. V dropped 1 base and J dropped 0; count of bases not matched to a gene: 5. The germline gives CDR1 DFQATT, CDR2 SNEGSKA (reference sequence). The CDR3 spells CSARVRGGASGANVLTF. The CDR3 DNA follows: TGCAGTGCTAGAGTACGGGGGGGGGCCTCTGGGGCCAACGTCCTGACTTTC.

V and J are TRBV6-5 and TRBJ1-5, with 8 positions matching TRBD1. The CDR3 is 15 amino acids. V shed 2 bases and J 5 bases; nucleotides not matched to a gene: 5. Germline assignment: CDR1 MNHEY and CDR2 SVGAGI. CDR3 nucleotides: TGTGCCAGCAGTTACACAGGGGGTACCGATCAGCCCCAGCATTTT. It encodes CASSYTGGTDQPQHF.

This clonotype was picked up a small number of times. The chain combines TRBV6-5 with TRBJ2-5; 8 nucleotides agree with TRBD2. Germline trimming cut 7 bases from V and 0 bases from J; bases unmatched to any gene: 4. CDR1 is MNHEY and CDR2 is SVGAGI in the germline V gene. The CDR3 sequence is 14 residues long. This chain's CDR3 is CASISSGYQETQYF. DNA for the CDR3: TGTGCCAGCATTTCTAGCGGGTACCAAGAGACCCAGTACTTC.

This clonotype came up many times. The rearrangement uses TRBV12-3 or TRBV12-4 and TRBJ2-3, with D possibly being TRBD2 (6 bases). The CDR3 runs 13 residues. The ends were cut back, 4 bases at V and 11 bases at J, with 16 bases in the middle. CDR3 DNA sequence: TGTGCCAGCAGTTCCGGGACGAGACTAGGGCAGTATTTT. As protein: CASSSGTRLGQYF.

This clonotype was counted once. The chain joins TRBV4-2 to TRBJ2-7, with unresolved D. V lost 0 bases and J lost 2, with 2 bases in between. Germline loops: CDR1 LGHNA, CDR2 YNFKEQ. This CDR3 has 12 amino acids. In DNA form, the CDR3 reads TGTGCCAGCAGCCAAGACACCTACGAGCAGTACGTC. Translated: CASSQDTYEQYV.

This clonotype was observed a handful of times. The chain combines TRBV10-3 with TRBJ1-5; D gene unclear. V lost 4 bases and J 0 bases, leaving 7 bases between the germline ends. This CDR3 comprises 14 residues. Germline V gene lookup returns CDR1 ENHRY and CDR2 SYGVKD. The CDR3 loop reads CAISGGNSNQPQHF. The CDR3 coding sequence is TGTGCCATCAGTGGGGGTAATAGCAATCAGCCCCAGCATTTT.

This clonotype was found a few times. This chain links TRBV21-1 with TRBJ1-1; TRBD1, the table's D call, was not compared with the DNA. TRBV21-1 is a listed pseudogene. CDR3 length: 15 residues. CDR3 residues: CASSNPSGMNTEAFF. For the CDR3, the DNA is TGTGCCAGCAGCAACCCTTCCGGGATGAACACTGAAGCTTTCTTT.

CDR3 loop: CASRLGTGANVLTF. In nucleotides, the CDR3 is TGCGCCAGTAGACTCGGCACTGGGGCCAACGTCCTGACTTTC. The chain is built from TRBV5-1 and TRBJ2-6, with D hard to call. Germline V gene lookup returns CDR1 SGHRS and CDR2 YFSETQ. V lost 8 bases and J 2 bases, leaving 11 bases between the germline ends. The CDR3 consists of 14 residues.

The V gene is TRBV28, the J gene TRBJ2-6; TRBD1 matches at 9 bases. In germline, CDR1 is MDHEN, CDR2 SYDVKM. The CDR3 spans 18 residues. Trimming cost V 4 bases and J 1 base; bases outside gene matches: 8. Here the CDR3 reads CASSSGTGYYSGANVLTF. The CDR3 DNA reads as TGTGCCAGCAGTTCCGGGACAGGGTATTATTCTGGGGCCAACGTCCTGACTTTC.